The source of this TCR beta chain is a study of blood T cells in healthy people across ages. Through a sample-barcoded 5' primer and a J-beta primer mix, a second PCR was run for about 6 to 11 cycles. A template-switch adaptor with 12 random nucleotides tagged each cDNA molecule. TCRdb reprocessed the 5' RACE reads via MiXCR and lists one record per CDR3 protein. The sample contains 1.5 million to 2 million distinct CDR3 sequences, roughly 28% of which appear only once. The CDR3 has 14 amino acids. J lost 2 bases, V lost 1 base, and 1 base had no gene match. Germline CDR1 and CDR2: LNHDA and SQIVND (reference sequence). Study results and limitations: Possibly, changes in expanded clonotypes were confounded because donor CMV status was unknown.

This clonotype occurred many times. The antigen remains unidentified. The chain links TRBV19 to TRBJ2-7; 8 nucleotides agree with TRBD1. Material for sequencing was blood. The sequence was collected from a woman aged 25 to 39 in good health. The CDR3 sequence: CASSIGTGTYEQYF. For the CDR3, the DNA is TGTGCCAGTAGTATAGGGACAGGGACCTACGAGCAGTACTTC.